These 17 T cell receptor beta chains were sequenced from one sample in a study of PD-1 blockade in classical Hodgkin lymphoma. Measured with immunoSEQ multiplex PCR; TCRdb has only the in-frame clones, and not every one. The sample consists of about 58,000 clones, approximately 90% of them appearing once. Brentuximab vedotin exposure varied, and every patient relapsed after autologous stem cell transplantation. Sequencing used peripheral blood mononuclear cells (PBMCs), obtained before the second cycle of nivolumab. The receptors were gathered from a human donor with classical Hodgkin lymphoma.

This clone was detected only a few times. The chain joins TRBV5-1 to TRBJ1-2; D ambiguous. Germline V gene data show CDR1 as SGHRS and CDR2 as YFSETQ. The ends were cut back, 4 bases at V and 4 bases at J, with 14 bases in the middle. CDR3 length: 14 amino acids. The DNA of the CDR3 is TGCGCCAGCAGCCCACTCCCTGGCGGCTATGGCTACACCTTC. As protein: CASSPLPGGYGYTF. Together with reference TRBV5-1 and TRBJ1-2, the CDR3 gives the full variable domain: KAGVTQTPRYLIKTRGQQVTLSCSPISGHRSVSWYQQTPGQGLQFLFEYFSETQRNKGNFPGRFSGRQFSNSRSEMNVSTLELGDSALYLCASSPLPGGYGYTFGSGTRLTVV.

The rearrangement joins TRBV7-8 to TRBJ1-1, with D uncertain. Germline assignment: CDR1 SGHVS and CDR2 FQNEAQ. This CDR3 is 14 amino acids long. V shed 1 base and J shed 1 base, with 7 bases lying between them. The CDR3 DNA reads TGTGCCAGCAGCTTAGTTGGTCCGAACACTGAAGCTTTCTTT. It specifies CASSLVGPNTEAFF.

J is TRBJ1-1 and V is TRBV5-1, with 8 bases lining up with TRBD1. The germline V gene encodes CDR1 SGHRS and CDR2 YFSETQ. After removal of 4 bases from V and 7 bases from J, the junction contained 15 bases not matched to a gene. The CDR3 loop spans 16 amino acids. The CDR3 protein is CASSLMGAGGIGEAFF. CDR3 bases: TGCGCCAGCAGCCTTATGGGGGCAGGGGGCATTGGTGAAGCTTTCTTT.

This clone was picked up a small number of times. The chain carries TRBV30 and TRBJ2-2; D is possibly TRBD1 (5 bases). The V gene lost 2 bases and the J gene lost 6 bases, with 10 bases spanning the gap. Germline values: CDR1 GTSNPN, CDR2 SVGIG (reference sequence). This CDR3 region has 13 residues. CDR3: CAWSPSGSGELFF. CDR3 DNA sequence: TGTGCCTGGAGTCCGTCAGGGTCCGGGGAGCTGTTTTTT. The full variable domain, completed using reference TRBV30 and TRBJ2-2, is SQTIHQWPATLVQPVGSPLSLECTVEGTSNPNLYWYRQAAGRGLQLLFYSVGIGQISSEVPQNLSASRPQDRQFILSSKKLLLSDSGFYLCAWSPSGSGELFFGEGSRLTVL.

The rearrangement links TRBV7-9 to TRBJ1-1; TRBD1 matches at 7 bases. V gave up 4 bases and J gave up 4 bases; unmatched junction bases: 6. Germline V gene sequence: CDR1 SEHNR, CDR2 FQNEAQ (reference sequence). CDR3 size: 14 residues. As DNA, the CDR3 is TGTGCCAGCAGCTCCTACAGGGGAGGCACTGAAGCTTTCTTT. Amino acid sequence: CASSSYRGGTEAFF.

This sequence joins TRBV5-1 and TRBJ2-5; D ambiguous. V lost 0 bases and J lost 1, with 16 bases in between. This CDR3 has 17 amino acids. Germline CDR1 is SGHRS and CDR2 is YFSETQ. The CDR3 spells CASSLARIQGLQETQYF. As DNA, the CDR3 is TGCGCCAGCAGCTTGGCCCGTATCCAAGGGCTCCAAGAGACCCAGTACTTC.

A remark on this clone: The junction differs from germline at one of its ends, possibly a read error. Other DNA variants within this sample encode the same CDR3. This chain connects TRBV11-2 to TRBJ1-2; possibly TRBD1 for D (5 bases). Germline lookup yields CDR1 SGHAT and CDR2 FQNNGV. The CDR3 has 19 amino acids. The CDR3 loop reads CASRSPGRGRGREGYGYTF. CDR3 DNA: TGTGCCAGCAGATCCCCTGGGAGGGGCCGTGGACGAGAAGGCTATGGCTACACCTTT.

The J gene is TRBJ2-1, the V gene TRBV28, with TRBD2 matching 12 bases. This CDR3 contains 16 residues. Trimming took 3 bases from V and 7 from J; bases not matched to a gene: 7. The V gene's germline CDR1 is MDHEN and CDR2 SYDVKM. The CDR3: CASSFIGLAGINEQFF. The CDR3, as DNA: TGTGCCAGCAGTTTTATCGGACTAGCGGGGATTAATGAGCAGTTCTTC.

In this sample, this clone turned up once. The rearrangement links TRBV5-1 to TRBJ2-1; no definite D call. Germline values: CDR1 SGHRS, CDR2 YFSETQ. Trimming left V 3 bases short and J 4 bases short, with 11 bases between. The CDR3 consists of 14 residues. CDR3 amino acids: CASSSNLAYNEQFF. In DNA form, the CDR3 reads TGCGCCAGCAGCTCAAACCTGGCTTACAATGAGCAGTTCTTC.

The DNA for the CDR3 is TGCGCCAGCAGCTGGCAGGGAAATGAAAAACTGTTTTTT. Residues: CASSWQGNEKLFF. This chain connects TRBV5-1 to TRBJ1-4; possible D gene TRBD1, 5 bases. V lost 3 bases to trimming and J lost 5 bases, with 8 bases between them. Germline CDR1 reads SGHRS; CDR2 reads YFSETQ. The CDR3 runs to 13 residues.

Only one count was recorded for this clone. The CDR3 sequence: CASKGDRDTGELFF. The CDR3 DNA reads TGCGCCAGCAAAGGGGACAGGGACACCGGGGAGCTGTTTTTT. The chain links TRBV5-1 to TRBJ2-2; 9 bases are shared with TRBD1. Germline CDR1 is SGHRS and CDR2 is YFSETQ. Trimming at V came to 6 bases and at J to 3 bases, leaving 3 bases not matched to a gene. CDR3 length: 14 residues.

The V gene is TRBV11-2, the J gene TRBJ2-3; 9 bases map to TRBD2. The CDR3 loop spans 16 amino acids. The V gene's germline CDR1 is SGHAT and CDR2 FQNNGV. Trimming cost V 0 bases and J 4 bases; bases outside gene matches: 5. CDR3 loop: CASSLEGGGASDTQYF. The CDR3 coding sequence is TGTGCCAGCAGCTTAGAAGGCGGGGGGGCCTCAGATACGCAGTATTTT.

The V and J genes are TRBV5-1 and TRBJ1-1; D remains ambiguous. CDR3 length: 14 residues. V was pared by 0 bases and J by 0 bases, with 6 bases between. From germline, CDR1 is SGHRS and CDR2 YFSETQ. CDR3 coding DNA: TGCGCCAGCAGCTTGGACAGTATGAACACTGAAGCTTTCTTT. Encoded protein: CASSLDSMNTEAFF.

This clone was seen a single time. This sequence joins TRBV5-1 and TRBJ2-5; TRBD1 matches 7 bases. V lost 4 bases and J lost 5; bases outside the gene matches: 5. The V gene's germline CDR1 is SGHRS and CDR2 YFSETQ. The CDR3 has 13 residues. The DNA for the CDR3 is TGCGCCAGCAGCGTCACAGGGGTTGAGACCCAGTACTTC. It encodes CASSVTGVETQYF.

Comment on this clone: This specimen includes other DNA sequences encoding the same CDR3. The rearrangement uses TRBV5-1 and TRBJ2-7; the match to TRBD1 covers 9 bases. The germline V gene encodes CDR1 SGHRS and CDR2 YFSETQ. The CDR3 runs 13 residues. The V segment lost 3 bases and the J segment 6 bases; nucleotides outside the gene matches: 4. The CDR3 nucleotides read TGCGCCAGCAGCTCACAGGGGGCGGGCGAGCAGTACTTC. This gives the protein CASSSQGAGEQYF.

This chain connects TRBV10-3 to TRBJ2-2; D is perhaps TRBD1 (5 bases). Germline V gives CDR1 ENHRY, CDR2 SYGVKD. Deletions cut 11 bases from V and 2 bases from J, with 9 bases between. CDR3 length: 12 amino acids. In nucleotides, the CDR3 is TGTGCCTCAGACAGCAACACCGGGGAGCTGTTTTTT. It codes for CASDSNTGELFF.

This chain links TRBV9 with TRBJ2-7; D not resolved. The V end lost 0 bases, the J end lost 1 base, and 5 bases lay between the germline ends. CDR1 is SGDLS, CDR2 YYNGEE, per germline. CDR3 length equals 13 residues. The CDR3 loop is CASSVGLSYEQYF. DNA of the CDR3: TGTGCCAGCAGCGTAGGTTTGTCCTACGAGCAGTACTTC.